The 8 T cell receptor beta chains presented below share a single source sample, sequenced in a study of a mutant IDH1 vaccine in newly diagnosed glioma. What these receptors recognize is not known. TCRdb keeps only in-frame clones here, not all; method: immunoSEQ multiplex PCR. The sample holds some 30,000 clones, around 79% seen once. The time point is: week 35, safety follow-up. Doses consisted of 300 ug of mutant IDH1 20-mer peptide each, paired with topical imiquimod. The source was PBMCs, collected from a glioma patient whose treatment included an IDH1 peptide vaccine. Source of these receptors: a woman aged 25 to 39 with glioma. Some clones in this sample may be carry-over from other donors' samples.

The gene calls are TRBV19 and TRBJ2-3; no clear D gene. Trimming removed 9 bases from V and 2 bases from J, with 12 bases in between. The CDR3 length is 13 residues. From germline, CDR1 is LNHDA and CDR2 SQIVND (reference sequence). CDR3 nucleotide sequence: TGTGCCAGCTCGAGGTCCGCCACAGATACGCAGTATTTT. It translates to CASSRSATDTQYF.

The sample holds one count of this clone. The chain uses TRBV18 and TRBJ2-5; possibly TRBD2 for D (6 bases). Germline values: CDR1 KGHSH, CDR2 LQKENI. V was clipped by 0 bases and J by 5 bases, with 10 bases between them. The CDR3 runs to 14 residues. The CDR3 nucleotides read TGTGCCAGCTCACCACCGGGGGGAGTGGAGACCCAGTACTTC. It specifies CASSPPGGVETQYF.

This clone was picked up a small number of times. V usage is TRBV7-2 and J usage is TRBJ2-4; 9 bases map to TRBD2. V dropped 5 bases and J dropped 8; count of bases not matched to a gene: 4. The germline gives CDR1 SGHTA, CDR2 FQGNSA. The CDR3 sequence is 13 residues long. The CDR3 bases are TGTGCCAGCAGCCCTAGCGGGGATCACATTCAGTACTTC. It encodes CASSPSGDHIQYF.

The chain couples TRBV19 to TRBJ1-5; 8 nucleotides line up with TRBD1. CDR1 and CDR2 (germline): LNHDA, SQIVND (reference sequence). There are 16 residues in the CDR3. V was clipped by 5 bases and J by 0 bases; unmatched bases: 6. The CDR3 nucleotides are TGTGCCAGTAGTTCTCGGACAGGGAATAGCAATCAGCCCCAGCATTTT. Translating it yields CASSSRTGNSNQPQHF.

In its sample, this clone was seen a few times. V is TRBV18 and J is TRBJ1-1, with 11 bases matching TRBD1. This CDR3 has 16 amino acids. V was pared by 4 bases and J by 4 bases, with 8 bases of the junction left unmatched. Germline V gene lookup returns CDR1 KGHSH and CDR2 LQKENI. CDR3 nucleotides: TGTGCCAGCTCACGGTCCGGGACAGGGGGAACCACTGAAGCTTTCTTT. Amino acids: CASSRSGTGGTTEAFF.

This rearrangement joins TRBV7-8 to TRBJ2-3; TRBD2 matches at 8 bases. Germline lookup yields CDR1 SGHVS and CDR2 FQNEAQ. With V trimmed by 5 bases and J by 0 bases, 4 bases remained unmatched. This CDR3 has 15 amino acids. CDR3 in amino acids: CASSLLAASTDTQYF. CDR3 nucleotides: TGTGCCAGCAGCCTACTAGCGGCAAGCACAGATACGCAGTATTTT.

The CDR3 DNA follows: TGTGCTAGTGGTTTGGCAGGGGCCGGGGAGCTGTTTTTT. Translated: CASGLAGAGELFF. The chain employs TRBV12-5 and TRBJ2-2, with D possibly matching TRBD1 (6 bases). The CDR3 runs 13 residues. Germline CDR1 and CDR2: LGHNT and FRNRAP. V was pared by 1 base and J by 6 bases, with 6 bases between.

The chain uses TRBV19 and TRBJ1-4; D possibly corresponds to TRBD1 (5 bases). V dropped 3 bases and J dropped 14 bases, with 13 bases sitting between them. Germline V gene sequence: CDR1 LNHDA, CDR2 SQIVND (reference sequence). The CDR3 is made up of 12 amino acids. CDR3 protein: CASSIGGGTLFF. Here the CDR3 DNA reads TGTGCCAGTAGTATTGGGGGTGGAACGCTGTTTTTT.